This T cell receptor beta chain was identified in a study of a mutant IDH1 vaccine in newly diagnosed glioma. Overall study context: Across weeks 1, 3, 5, 7, 11, 15, 19 and 23, patients received a vaccination each time, eight in all. Earlier treatment was radiotherapy, temozolomide, or both, with most getting both. Following radiotherapy alone, or alongside temozolomide cycles, vaccination was started after an interval of 4-6 weeks.

Libraries were prepared by immunoSEQ multiplex PCR; TCRdb keeps only in-frame clonotypes and omits some of them. The data hold roughly 60,000 clones, with under 90% observed a single time. Time point: week 11, during vaccination. Vaccine doses each comprised 300 ug of mutant IDH1 20-mer peptide, with topical imiquimod. New WHO grade 3 or 4 IDH1-mutant, ATRX-lost astrocytomas were present in all donors. This clone was detected once. Its antigen is still unknown. Trimming pared 3 bases from V and 5 bases from J, leaving 13 bases between. The length of the CDR3 is 14 residues. Germline CDR1 reads MNHEY; CDR2 reads SVGAGI.

This receptor was identified in a man aged 25-40 years with glioma. The chain has TRBV6-5 and TRBJ1-1; possibly TRBD1 for D (6 bases). This specimen consisted of PBMCs, obtained from a glioma patient whose treatment included an IDH1 peptide vaccine. CDR3 nucleotides: TGTGCCAGCAGTTATATCACAGGGCGGACTGAAGCTTTCTTT. This codes for CASSYITGRTEAFF.